Below, 18 T cell receptor beta chains from the same sample are listed, as sequenced in a study of blood T cell repertoires in COVID-19. The table came from immunoSEQ multiplex PCR; TCRdb's copy has only in-frame clones and leaves some out. The data contain some 100,000 clones, 88% of them singletons. Specimen: peripheral blood. The origin of the receptors is a woman in her sixties or seventies with acute or convalescent COVID-19.

V usage is TRBV5-1 and J usage is TRBJ1-1; D uncertain. Germline CDR1 and CDR2: SGHRS and YFSETQ. The length of the CDR3 is 13 residues. The V end lost 6 bases, the J end lost 1 base, and 10 bases lay between the germline ends. The CDR3 DNA sequence: TGCGCCAGCAAAAAGGGAGAGAACACTGAAGCTTTCTTT. Translated, it gives CASKKGENTEAFF.

This rearrangement joins TRBV11-3 to TRBJ1-4; D gene ambiguous. V dropped 5 bases and J dropped 2 bases, with 6 bases sitting between them. The CDR3 consists of 13 residues. CDR1 SGHNT and CDR2 YENEEA come from the germline V gene. The CDR3 reads CASSRSTNEKLFF. CDR3 nucleotides: TGTGCCAGCAGCCGAAGCACTAATGAAAAACTGTTTTTT. The whole variable domain, remainder taken from reference TRBV11-3 and TRBJ1-4, is EAGVVQSPRYKIIEKKQPVAFWCNPISGHNTLYWYLQNLGQGPELLIRYENEEAVDDSQLPKDRFSAERLKGVDSTLKIQPAELGDSAVYLCASSRSTNEKLFFGSGTQLSVL.

There are a few counts of this clone. The chain couples TRBV18 to TRBJ1-5, with no clear D. Germline V gives CDR1 KGHSH, CDR2 LQKENI. CDR3 length equals 15 residues. The V end lost 2 bases, the J end lost 4 bases, and 12 bases lay between the germline ends. CDR3 bases: TGTGCCAGCTCACCAGCGGCAGAGGAGAATCAGCCCCAGCATTTT. Translating gives CASSPAAEENQPQHF.

This rearrangement joins TRBV3-1 (or the pseudogene TRBV3-2) to TRBJ1-3; D remains ambiguous. The ends were cut back, 5 bases at V and 2 bases at J, with 7 bases in the middle. The CDR3 totals 13 residues. Germline CDR1 LGHDT, CDR2 YNNKEL (reference sequence). CDR3 sequence reads: CASSSEAGNTIYF. The CDR3 DNA sequence: TGTGCCAGCAGCAGTGAGGCTGGAAACACCATATATTTT.

V and J are TRBV7-9 and TRBJ2-7, with a weak D call TRBD2 (5 bases). Germline CDR1 and CDR2: SEHNR and FQNEAQ (reference sequence). The CDR3 totals 14 residues. V gave up 4 bases and J gave up 12 bases, with 22 bases separating them. CDR3 sequence: CASSSRSNPDWAYF. CDR3 DNA sequence: TGTGCCAGCAGCTCTCGATCGAACCCGGACTGGGCGTACTTC.

The V gene is TRBV6-5, the J gene TRBJ2-7, with 8 bases lining up with TRBD1. Per the germline V gene, CDR1 is MNHEY and CDR2 is SVGAGI. The CDR3 has 15 residues. V shed 0 bases and J 4 bases; nucleotides not matched to a gene: 5. CDR3 DNA sequence: TGTGCCAGCAGTTACTCGAGGACAGGGACTTACGAGCAGTACTTC. This translates into CASSYSRTGTYEQYF.

The V gene is TRBV2, the J gene TRBJ2-3; 8 bases fit TRBD1. Germline CDR1 and CDR2: SNHLY and FYNNEI. The CDR3 is 17 amino acids. The V and J ends lost 3 bases and 2 bases, in that order; junction bases with no gene match: 10. This chain's CDR3 is CASSDLLRGPATDTQYF. CDR3 DNA: TGTGCCAGCAGTGATCTTCTCAGGGGGCCCGCCACAGATACGCAGTATTTT.

This sequence joins TRBV7-2 and TRBJ2-3, with D perhaps TRBD1 (6 bases). V dropped 5 bases and J dropped 2 bases, with 17 bases sitting between them. The germline gives CDR1 SGHTA, CDR2 FQGNSA. The CDR3 has 16 residues. The CDR3 loop is CASSLSFRGLTDTQYF. In DNA form, the CDR3 reads TGTGCCAGCAGCCTAAGCTTCAGGGGTCTCACAGATACGCAGTATTTT.

The rearrangement links TRBV3-1 (or the pseudogene TRBV3-2) to TRBJ2-1; 7 nucleotides agree with TRBD2. The CDR3 sequence is 16 residues long. Trimming took 1 base from V and 9 from J; bases not matched to a gene: 12. Germline V gives CDR1 LGHDT, CDR2 YNNKEL (reference sequence). The CDR3 is CASSQVGTTVGGEQFF. CDR3 sequence (DNA): TGTGCCAGCAGCCAAGTTGGGACTACCGTAGGTGGTGAGCAGTTCTTC.

The chain carries TRBV7-9 and TRBJ1-1; 7 bases line up with TRBD1. Trimming at V came to 4 bases and at J to 7 bases, leaving 3 bases not matched to a gene. This CDR3 is 12 amino acids long. In germline, CDR1 is SEHNR, CDR2 FQNEAQ (reference sequence). The CDR3 region has the DNA TGTGCCAGCAGCTCGTGGGACAGTGAAGCTTTCTTT. Residues: CASSSWDSEAFF.

The chain has TRBV6-5 and TRBJ2-7, with D perhaps matching TRBD2 (6 bases). The CDR3 covers 13 residues. With 5 bases removed from V and 4 bases from J, the gap between germline ends came to 12 bases. Germline assignment: CDR1 MNHEY and CDR2 SVGAGI. The CDR3 coding sequence is TGTGCCAGCAGTCCGGGTGGGGGGTACGAGCAGTACGTC. Amino acid sequence: CASSPGGGYEQYV.

This rearrangement joins TRBV27 to TRBJ2-1; 11 positions match TRBD1. Germline CDR1 reads MNHEY; CDR2 reads SMNVEV (reference sequence). The CDR3 is made up of 15 amino acids. The J segment lost 4 bases and the V segment lost 3 bases, leaving 2 bases of the junction unmatched. For the CDR3, the DNA is TGTGCCAGCAGTTTGGGGACAGGGGGTTACAATGAGCAGTTCTTC. Translating gives CASSLGTGGYNEQFF.

CDR3: CASSAGGYGAFF. In nucleotides, the CDR3 is TGTGCCAGCAGCGCCGGGGGGTATGGAGCTTTCTTT. The chain employs TRBV9 and TRBJ1-1; possibly TRBD1 for D (5 bases). Germline CDR1 reads SGDLS; CDR2 reads YYNGEE. Trimming cost V 3 bases and J 10 bases, with 13 bases left between them. This CDR3 is built from 12 residues.

This chain joins TRBV4-2 and TRBJ2-1; a possible D gene is TRBD2 (6 bases). The CDR3 loop spans 16 amino acids. V gave up 1 base and J gave up 4 bases, with 14 bases separating them. The germline gives CDR1 LGHNA, CDR2 YNFKEQ. The CDR3 region is CASSQVGGEDYNEQFF. The CDR3 DNA is TGTGCCAGCAGCCAAGTTGGCGGGGAGGATTACAATGAGCAGTTCTTC.

The V and J genes are TRBV30 and TRBJ1-3; no clear D gene. Germline V gives CDR1 GTSNPN, CDR2 SVGIG (reference sequence). Trimming stripped 2 bases from V and 0 bases from J, with 17 bases between. CDR3 length: 17 residues. CDR3 protein: CAWSLSWASSSGNTIYF. CDR3 coding DNA: TGTGCCTGGAGTTTATCTTGGGCCTCGAGCTCTGGAAACACCATATATTTT.

V and J are TRBV27 and TRBJ2-7; TRBD1 agrees at 9 bases. From germline, CDR1 is MNHEY and CDR2 SMNVEV (reference sequence). This CDR3 contains 14 residues. V lost 4 bases and J lost 5; bases outside the gene matches: 6. CDR3 nucleotides: TGTGCCAGCAGTTCAGGGACAGGGTATGACGAGCAGTACTTC. It yields the protein CASSSGTGYDEQYF.

The V gene is TRBV11-2, the J gene TRBJ2-5; D call uncertain. This CDR3 is 14 amino acids long. V dropped 1 base and J dropped 5 bases, with 11 bases sitting between them. From germline, CDR1 is SGHAT and CDR2 FQNNGV. The CDR3 here is CASSLGLRSETQYF. DNA for the CDR3: TGTGCCAGCAGCTTAGGCCTCAGATCGGAGACCCAGTACTTC.

The J gene is TRBJ2-1, the V gene TRBV3-1 (or the pseudogene TRBV3-2); TRBD2 matches at 11 bases. Germline V CDR1 and CDR2: LGHDT, YNNKEL (reference sequence). The CDR3 runs 17 residues. The J segment lost 7 bases and the V segment lost 1 base, leaving 9 bases of the junction unmatched. DNA for the CDR3: TGTGCCAGCAGCCAAGGGCCACCTAGCGGGAGGAGAAATGAGCAGTTCTTC. Its protein product is CASSQGPPSGRRNEQFF.